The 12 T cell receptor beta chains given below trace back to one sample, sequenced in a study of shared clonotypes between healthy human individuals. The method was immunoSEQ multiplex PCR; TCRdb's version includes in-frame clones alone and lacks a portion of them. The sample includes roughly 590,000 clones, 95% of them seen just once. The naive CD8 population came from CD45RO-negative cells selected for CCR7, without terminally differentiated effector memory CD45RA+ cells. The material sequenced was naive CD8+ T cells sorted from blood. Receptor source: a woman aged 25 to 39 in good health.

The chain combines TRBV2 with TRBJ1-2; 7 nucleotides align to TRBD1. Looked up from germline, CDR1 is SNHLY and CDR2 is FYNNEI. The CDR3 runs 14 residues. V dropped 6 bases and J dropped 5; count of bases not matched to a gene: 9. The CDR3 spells CASSLTGEMYGYTF. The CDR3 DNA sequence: TGTGCCAGCAGCCTCACAGGGGAAATGTATGGCTACACCTTC.

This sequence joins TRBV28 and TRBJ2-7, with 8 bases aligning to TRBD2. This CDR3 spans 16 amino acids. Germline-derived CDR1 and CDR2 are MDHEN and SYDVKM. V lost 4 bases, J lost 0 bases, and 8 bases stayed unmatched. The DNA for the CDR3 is TGTGCCAGCAGTTCAATAGCGGGGTCGAGCTCCTACGAGCAGTACTTC. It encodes CASSSIAGSSSYEQYF.

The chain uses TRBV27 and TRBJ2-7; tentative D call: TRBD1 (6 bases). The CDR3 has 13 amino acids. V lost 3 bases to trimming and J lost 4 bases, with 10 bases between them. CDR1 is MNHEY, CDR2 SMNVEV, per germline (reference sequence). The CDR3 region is CASSFQDSYEQYF. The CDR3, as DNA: TGTGCCAGCAGTTTCCAGGACAGTTACGAGCAGTACTTC.

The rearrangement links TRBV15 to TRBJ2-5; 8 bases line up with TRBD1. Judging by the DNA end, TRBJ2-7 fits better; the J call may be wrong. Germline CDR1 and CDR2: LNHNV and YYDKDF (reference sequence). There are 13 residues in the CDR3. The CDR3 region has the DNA TGTGCCACCAGCGTAGGACAGGGCTACGAGCAGTACTTC. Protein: CATSVGQGYEQYF.

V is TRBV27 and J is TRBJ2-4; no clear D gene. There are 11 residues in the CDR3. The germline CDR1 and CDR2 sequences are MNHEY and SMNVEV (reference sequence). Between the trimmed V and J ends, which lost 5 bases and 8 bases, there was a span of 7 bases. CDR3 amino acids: CASSVWDIQYF. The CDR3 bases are TGTGCCAGCAGTGTTTGGGACATTCAGTACTTC.

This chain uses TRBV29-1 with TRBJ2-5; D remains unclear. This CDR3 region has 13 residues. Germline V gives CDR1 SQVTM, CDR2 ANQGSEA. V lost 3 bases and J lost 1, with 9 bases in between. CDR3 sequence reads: CSVEEQSQETQYF. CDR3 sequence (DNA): TGCAGCGTTGAGGAGCAGAGCCAAGAGACCCAGTACTTC.

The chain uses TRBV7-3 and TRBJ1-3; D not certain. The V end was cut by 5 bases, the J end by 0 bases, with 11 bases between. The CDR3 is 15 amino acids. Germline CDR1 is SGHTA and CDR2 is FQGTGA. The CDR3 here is CASSQDGNSGNTIYF. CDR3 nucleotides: TGTGCCAGCAGCCAGGACGGGAACTCTGGAAACACCATATATTTT.

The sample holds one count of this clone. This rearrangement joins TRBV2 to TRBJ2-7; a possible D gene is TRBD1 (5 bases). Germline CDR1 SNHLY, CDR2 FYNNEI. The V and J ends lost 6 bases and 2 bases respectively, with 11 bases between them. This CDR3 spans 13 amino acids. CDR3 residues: CASRRTTPYEQYF. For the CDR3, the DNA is TGTGCCAGCAGGAGGACAACTCCCTACGAGCAGTACTTC.

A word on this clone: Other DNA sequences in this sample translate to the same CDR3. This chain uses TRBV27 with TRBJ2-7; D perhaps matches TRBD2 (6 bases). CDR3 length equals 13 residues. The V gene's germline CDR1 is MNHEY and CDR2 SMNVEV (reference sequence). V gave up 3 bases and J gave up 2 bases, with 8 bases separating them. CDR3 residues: CASSLAGPYEQYF. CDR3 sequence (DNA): TGTGCCAGCAGTTTGGCGGGGCCCTACGAGCAGTACTTC.

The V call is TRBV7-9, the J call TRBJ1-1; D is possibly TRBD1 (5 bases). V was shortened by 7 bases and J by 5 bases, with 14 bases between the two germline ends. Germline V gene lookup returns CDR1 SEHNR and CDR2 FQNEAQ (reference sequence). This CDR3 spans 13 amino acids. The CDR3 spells CASTGGGETEAFF. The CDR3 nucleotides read TGTGCCAGCACCGGCGGGGGGGAAACTGAAGCTTTCTTT.

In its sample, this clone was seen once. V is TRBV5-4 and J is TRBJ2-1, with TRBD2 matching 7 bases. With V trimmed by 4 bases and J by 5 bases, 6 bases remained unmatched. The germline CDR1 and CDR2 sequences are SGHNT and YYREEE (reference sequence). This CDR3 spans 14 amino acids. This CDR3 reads CASSKTSADNEQFF. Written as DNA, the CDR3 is TGTGCCAGCAGCAAAACTAGCGCTGACAATGAGCAGTTCTTC.

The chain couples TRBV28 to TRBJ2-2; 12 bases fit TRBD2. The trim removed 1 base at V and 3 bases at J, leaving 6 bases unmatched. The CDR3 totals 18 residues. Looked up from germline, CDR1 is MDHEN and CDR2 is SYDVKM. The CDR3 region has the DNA TGTGCCAGCAGTTTATTACGGCGACTAGCGGGAGACACCGGGGAGCTGTTTTTT. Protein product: CASSLLRRLAGDTGELFF.